Described below is a single T cell receptor (beta chain) sequence and its context. This entry comes from a study of cytomegalovirus exposure and HLA in healthy donors. Germline-derived CDR1 and CDR2 are SQVTM and ANQGSEA. The CDR3 covers 13 residues. J gave up 4 bases and V 6 bases, and 8 bases lay outside the gene matches. Primers for the PCR totalled 60 Vbeta and 13 Jbeta. Generated by immunoSEQ multiplex PCR, the TCRdb table keeps only in-frame clones and is missing some. The data hold under 200,000 clones, with roughly 74% observed a single time. Sample: PBMCs. The receptor's source is a woman aged 40 to 50 in good health and CMV-seropositive. The chain has TRBV29-1 and TRBJ2-7, with 8 bases identical to TRBD1. The CDR3 loop is CSVAGTGLYEQYF. CDR3 bases: TGCAGCGTCGCCGGGACAGGCCTATACGAGCAGTACTTC.